The 20 T cell receptor beta chains below come from one sample, sequenced in a study of cytomegalovirus exposure and HLA in healthy donors (dated by TCRdb to 2016 to 2017). The library was built by means of the immunoSEQ multiplex PCR assay. A mixture of 60 forward primers for TCR Vbeta segments and 13 reverse primers for TCR Jbeta segments was used in the multiplex PCR. Here the immuneACCESS table is served through TCRdb, limited to in-frame sequences with V and J called. Missing clones are a known gap in these copies; in checked studies unresolved V genes cover under half, and the rest lacks a known reason. Per the sample table, the count is 80,000 to 95,000 clones. The ten biggest clones cover 1.1% of the sample. Sequenced input: PBMCs. Receptors originate from a woman in her thirties in good health and CMV-seronegative.

The chain joins TRBV6-1 to TRBJ2-3, with TRBD2 as a possible D gene (5 bases). The CDR3 loop spans 14 amino acids. V lost 4 bases, J lost 6 bases, and 14 bases lay in between. CDR1 is MNHNS and CDR2 is SASEGT in the germline V gene. CDR3 nucleotides: TGTGCCAGCAGTGTAAAGGGTGAGGGTGATACGCAGTATTTT. As protein: CASSVKGEGDTQYF.

This chain links TRBV7-9 with TRBJ2-1; weak D call: TRBD2 (5 bases). Germline lookup yields CDR1 SEHNR and CDR2 FQNEAQ (reference sequence). V lost 5 bases and J lost 2, with 13 bases in between. The CDR3 is 15 residues long. CDR3 in DNA: TGTGCCAGCAGCCAAGCGGCATTAGCCTACAATGAGCAGTTCTTC. This gives the protein CASSQAALAYNEQFF.

The J gene is TRBJ2-7, the V gene TRBV27; TRBD2 matches at 7 bases. CDR3 length: 14 residues. The germline V gene encodes CDR1 MNHEY and CDR2 SMNVEV (reference sequence). V shed 1 base, J shed 4 bases, and the junction held 4 bases outside the gene matches. The CDR3 DNA is TGTGCCAGCAGTTTATACGGGGGGAGTTACGAGCAGTACTTC. It specifies CASSLYGGSYEQYF.

V is TRBV2 and J is TRBJ1-1; D call uncertain. The CDR3 consists of 12 residues. The germline V and J ends were trimmed by 3 bases and 3 bases, with 5 bases remaining between them. Germline-derived CDR1 and CDR2 are SNHLY and FYNNEI. The CDR3 region is CASSDRYTEAFF. The DNA of the CDR3 is TGTGCCAGCAGTGACAGGTACACTGAAGCTTTCTTT.

The rearrangement uses TRBV18 and TRBJ2-5; 7 positions agree with TRBD2. Per the germline V gene, CDR1 is KGHSH and CDR2 is LQKENI. The CDR3 is 14 residues long. The ends lost 4 bases at V and 2 bases at J; junction bases unmatched: 4. The CDR3 DNA is TGTGCCAGCTCACGAGCGGGGATACAAGAGACCCAGTACTTC. It is translated as CASSRAGIQETQYF.

J is TRBJ2-5 and V is TRBV20-1; tentatively, D is TRBD1 (6 bases). TRBJ2-7 explains the end of the DNA better; the J call may be wrong. The CDR3 length is 11 residues. Germline values: CDR1 DFQATT, CDR2 SNEGSKA (reference sequence). The CDR3 coding sequence is TGCAGTGCTAGACAGGGGAACGAGCAGTACTTC. Protein sequence: CSARQGNEQYF.

The CDR3: CAWSSASWTYEQYF. CDR3 sequence (DNA): TGTGCCTGGAGTTCTGCTAGCTGGACCTACGAGCAGTACTTC. The chain links TRBV30 to TRBJ2-7; possibly TRBD2 for D (5 bases). Germline loops: CDR1 GTSNPN, CDR2 SVGIG (reference sequence). The CDR3 spans 14 residues. Trimming stripped 2 bases from V and 2 bases from J, with 13 bases between.

V usage is TRBV25-1 and J usage is TRBJ2-7; D ambiguous. The CDR3 loop spans 14 amino acids. Germline V gene sequence: CDR1 MGHDK, CDR2 SYGVNS. Trimming cost V 5 bases and J 0 bases, with 11 bases left between them. As DNA, the CDR3 is TGTGCCAGCAGTCCCCAAGTGAGCTCCTACGAGCAGTACTTC. It encodes CASSPQVSSYEQYF.

The chain uses TRBV5-1 and TRBJ2-5, with 11 bases lining up with TRBD2. Germline CDR1 is SGHRS and CDR2 is YFSETQ. Unmatched junction bases numbered 3, after V lost 4 bases and J lost 4 bases. This CDR3 comprises 14 residues. This CDR3 is CASSELAGAETQYF. CDR3 coding DNA: TGCGCCAGCAGCGAACTAGCGGGAGCAGAGACCCAGTACTTC.

The chain links TRBV20-1 to TRBJ2-1; the D gene is possibly TRBD2 (5 bases). V shed 6 bases and J shed 9 bases, with 12 bases lying between them. The germline V gene has CDR1 DFQATT and CDR2 SNEGSKA (reference sequence). The CDR3 runs to 11 residues. CDR3 amino acids: CSATAGGEQFF. The CDR3 DNA reads TGCAGTGCCACCGCAGGAGGTGAGCAGTTCTTC.

The gene calls are TRBV19 and TRBJ1-1; 8 bases align to TRBD1. V trimming: 6 bases; J trimming: 11 bases; junction bases outside the gene matches: 8. This CDR3 is 12 amino acids long. The germline CDR1 and CDR2 sequences are LNHDA and SQIVND (reference sequence). DNA of the CDR3: TGTGCCAGTAGCGGACAGGGTGTGCGGGCTTTCTTT. This gives the protein CASSGQGVRAFF.

The chain links TRBV27 to TRBJ1-1; TRBD1 matches at 9 bases. V shed 6 bases, J shed 11 bases, and the junction held 10 bases outside the gene matches. CDR3 length: 13 residues. CDR1 and CDR2 from the germline V gene are MNHEY and SMNVEV (reference sequence). The CDR3 is CASSRDRGDPAFF. The CDR3, as DNA: TGTGCCAGCAGCCGAGACAGGGGGGACCCGGCTTTCTTT.

The chain employs TRBV18 and TRBJ1-2; D remains ambiguous. Germline values: CDR1 KGHSH, CDR2 LQKENI. CDR3 length: 14 residues. V lost 3 bases and J lost 6, with 14 bases in between. The CDR3 here is CASSPLREYHGYTF. The CDR3 coding sequence is TGTGCCAGCTCACCGCTGAGGGAGTATCATGGCTACACCTTC.

The V gene is TRBV6-1, the J gene TRBJ2-1, with D uncertain. V gave up 0 bases and J gave up 4 bases, with 10 bases separating them. This CDR3 spans 15 amino acids. Germline loops: CDR1 MNHNS, CDR2 SASEGT. CDR3 nucleotides: TGTGCCAGCAGTGAAGCGAGGCACTTTTACAATGAGCAGTTCTTC. This sequence encodes CASSEARHFYNEQFF.

The chain recombines TRBV7-8 with TRBJ2-7; TRBD2 might be the D (5 bases). V was shortened by 1 base and J by 2 bases, with 18 bases between the two germline ends. CDR1 is SGHVS, CDR2 FQNEAQ, per germline. This CDR3 is built from 17 residues. The CDR3 DNA sequence: TGTGCCAGCAGCTTAGGGACCGGCTTGTCGGGGACCTACGAGCAGTACTTC. The encoded protein is CASSLGTGLSGTYEQYF.

The chain is built from TRBV6-5 and TRBJ1-1; D remains unclear. Trimming cost V 2 bases and J 1 base, with 8 bases left between them. The V gene's germline CDR1 is MNHEY and CDR2 SVGAGI. The CDR3 is made up of 14 amino acids. The DNA of the CDR3 is TGTGCCAGCAGTTACGGTGCAGGGAACACTGAAGCTTTCTTT. Amino acids: CASSYGAGNTEAFF.

The chain joins TRBV5-1 to TRBJ2-1, with 12 bases aligning to TRBD2. V shed 6 bases, J shed 0 bases, and the junction held 4 bases outside the gene matches. This CDR3 is built from 16 residues. Germline V CDR1 and CDR2: SGHRS, YFSETQ. This CDR3 is CASKMTSGSSYNEQFF. Written as DNA, the CDR3 is TGCGCCAGCAAGATGACTAGCGGGAGCTCCTACAATGAGCAGTTCTTC.

In DNA form, the CDR3 reads TGTGCCAGCAGACCTAGGACAGGGGACGCCTACGAGCAGTACTTC. Protein sequence: CASRPRTGDAYEQYF. The rearrangement joins TRBV6-5 to TRBJ2-7; 9 nucleotides match TRBD1. Germline V gene sequence: CDR1 MNHEY, CDR2 SVGAGI. The CDR3 totals 15 residues. V trimming: 6 bases; J trimming: 2 bases; junction bases outside the gene matches: 8.

This sequence joins TRBV5-1 and TRBJ2-1, with TRBD2 matching 11 bases. The CDR3 runs 17 residues. Looked up from germline, CDR1 is SGHRS and CDR2 is YFSETQ. Trimming removed 3 bases from V and 4 bases from J; junction bases left unmatched: 9. The CDR3 sequence: CASSSRTLAGGYNEQFF. CDR3 nucleotide sequence: TGCGCCAGCAGCTCGCGAACTCTAGCGGGAGGTTACAATGAGCAGTTCTTC.

J is TRBJ2-2 and V is TRBV7-9; 11 positions match TRBD1. Unmatched junction bases numbered 3, after V lost 4 bases and J lost 8 bases. CDR1 is SEHNR, CDR2 FQNEAQ, per germline (reference sequence). This CDR3 comprises 14 residues. The CDR3 loop reads CASSWDRGTGELFF. The DNA of the CDR3 is TGTGCCAGCAGCTGGGACAGGGGGACGGGGGAGCTGTTTTTT.